The clone carrying this T cell receptor (beta chain) was seen once. The data belong to a study of blood T cell repertoires in COVID-19. As handled by the study authors: Reference gene primers were amplified, and this amplification served to estimate nucleated cell counts. Generated by immunoSEQ multiplex PCR, the TCRdb table keeps only in-frame clones and is missing some. Clone size and V and J calls were adopted from that table, with D and trimming inferred from the DNA. In the table there are some 200,000 clones, 88% of which are singletons. V was clipped by 8 bases and J by 4 bases, with 14 bases between them. Germline V gene data show CDR1 as SQVTM and CDR2 as ANQGSEA. The CDR3 runs 12 residues. Ages ranged from 18 to 89 years, with residence in under 25 US areas. Cohorts were based on clinical histories the participants reported.

This chain connects TRBV29-1 to TRBJ1-2, with D perhaps matching TRBD1 (5 bases). This TCR derives from a woman under 40 who had recovered from COVID-19. Sequenced material: PBMCs or T cells enriched from blood (not recorded which). This chain's CDR3 is CSLQVDFYGYTF. CDR3 DNA sequence: TGCAGCCTACAGGTCGACTTCTATGGCTACACCTTC.